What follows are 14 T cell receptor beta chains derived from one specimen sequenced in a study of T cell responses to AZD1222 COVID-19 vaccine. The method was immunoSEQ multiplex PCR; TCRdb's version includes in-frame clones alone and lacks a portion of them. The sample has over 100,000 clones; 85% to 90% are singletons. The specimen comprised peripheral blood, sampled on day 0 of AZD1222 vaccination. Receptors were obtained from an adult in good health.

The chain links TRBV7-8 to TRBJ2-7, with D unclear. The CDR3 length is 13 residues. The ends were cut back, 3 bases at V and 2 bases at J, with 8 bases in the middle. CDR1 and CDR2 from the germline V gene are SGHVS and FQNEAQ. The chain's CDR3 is CASSFRPPYEQYF. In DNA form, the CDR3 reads TGTGCCAGCAGCTTCCGCCCCCCCTACGAGCAGTACTTC.

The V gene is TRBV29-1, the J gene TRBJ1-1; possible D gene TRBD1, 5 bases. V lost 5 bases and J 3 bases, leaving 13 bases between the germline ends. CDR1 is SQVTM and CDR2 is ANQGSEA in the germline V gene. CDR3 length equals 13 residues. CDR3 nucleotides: TGCAGCGTTATAGACCGACAGTACACTGAAGCTTTCTTT. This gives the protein CSVIDRQYTEAFF.

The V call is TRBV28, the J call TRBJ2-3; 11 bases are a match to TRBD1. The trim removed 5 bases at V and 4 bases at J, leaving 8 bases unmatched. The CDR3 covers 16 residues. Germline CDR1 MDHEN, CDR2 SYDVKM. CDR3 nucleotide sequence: TGTGCCAGCAGTACCCGGGACAGGGGGTGGTCAGATACGCAGTATTTT. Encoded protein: CASSTRDRGWSDTQYF.

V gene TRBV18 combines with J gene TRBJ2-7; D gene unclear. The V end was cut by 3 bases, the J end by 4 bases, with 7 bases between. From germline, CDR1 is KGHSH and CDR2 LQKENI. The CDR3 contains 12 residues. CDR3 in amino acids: CASSPQRYEQYF. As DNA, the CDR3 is TGTGCCAGCTCACCTCAAAGGTACGAGCAGTACTTC.

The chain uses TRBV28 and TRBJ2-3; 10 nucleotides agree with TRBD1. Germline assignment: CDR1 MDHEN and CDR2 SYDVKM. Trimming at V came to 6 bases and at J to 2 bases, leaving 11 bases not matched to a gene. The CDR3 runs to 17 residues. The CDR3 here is CASRDFSGQGDTDTQYF. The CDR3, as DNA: TGTGCCAGCAGGGACTTTTCAGGACAGGGGGACACAGATACGCAGTATTTT. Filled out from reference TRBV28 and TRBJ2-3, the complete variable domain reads DVKVTQSSRYLVKRTGEKVFLECVQDMDHENMFWYRQDPGLGLRLIYFSYDVKMKEKGDIPEGYSVSREKKERFSLILESASTNQTSMYLCASRDFSGQGDTDTQYFGPGTRLTVL.

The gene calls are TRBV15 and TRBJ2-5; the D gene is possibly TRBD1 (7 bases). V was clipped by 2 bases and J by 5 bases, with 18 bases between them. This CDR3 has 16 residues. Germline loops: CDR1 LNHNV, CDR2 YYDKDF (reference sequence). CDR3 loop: CATSRPRGGGGETQYF. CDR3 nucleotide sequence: TGTGCCACCAGCAGACCGCGAGGAGGGGGCGGGGAGACCCAGTACTTC.

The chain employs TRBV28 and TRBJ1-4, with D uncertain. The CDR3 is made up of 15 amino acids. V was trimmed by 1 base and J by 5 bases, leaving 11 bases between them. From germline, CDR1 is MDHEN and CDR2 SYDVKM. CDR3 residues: CASSLSRGINEKLFF. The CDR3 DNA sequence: TGTGCCAGCAGTTTATCAAGAGGGATAAATGAAAAACTGTTTTTT.

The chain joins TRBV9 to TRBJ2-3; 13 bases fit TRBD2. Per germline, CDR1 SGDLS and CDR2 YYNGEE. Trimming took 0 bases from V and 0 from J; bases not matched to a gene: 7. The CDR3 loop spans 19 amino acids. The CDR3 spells CASSVGLAGGYSSTDTQYF. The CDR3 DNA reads TGTGCCAGCAGCGTAGGACTAGCGGGGGGTTACTCTAGCACAGATACGCAGTATTTT.

In DNA form, the CDR3 reads TGTGCCATCAGTGAGGCCGGAATAGCGGGGGCGAGAGAGACCCAGTACTTC. It encodes CAISEAGIAGARETQYF. The rearrangement uses TRBV10-3 and TRBJ2-5, with 9 bases fitting TRBD2. CDR1 is ENHRY, CDR2 SYGVKD, per germline. The CDR3 consists of 17 residues. Germline trimming cut 2 bases from V and 4 bases from J; bases unmatched to any gene: 11.

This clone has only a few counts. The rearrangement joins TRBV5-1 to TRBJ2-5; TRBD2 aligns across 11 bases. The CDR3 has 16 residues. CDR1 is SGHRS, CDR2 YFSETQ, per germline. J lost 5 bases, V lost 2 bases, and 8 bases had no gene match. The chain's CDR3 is CASSFLASGGQETQYF. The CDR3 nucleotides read TGCGCCAGCAGCTTTCTAGCTAGCGGGGGGCAGGAGACCCAGTACTTC.

DNA for the CDR3: TGCAGCGTGATCTTTCCGGGACACCAAAACACTGAAGCTTTCTTT. Encoded protein: CSVIFPGHQNTEAFF. The chain recombines TRBV29-1 with TRBJ1-1, with a tentative D call TRBD1 (6 bases). The CDR3 extends over 15 amino acids. Between the trimmed V and J ends, which lost 6 bases and 2 bases, there was a span of 19 bases. Germline CDR1 and CDR2: SQVTM and ANQGSEA.

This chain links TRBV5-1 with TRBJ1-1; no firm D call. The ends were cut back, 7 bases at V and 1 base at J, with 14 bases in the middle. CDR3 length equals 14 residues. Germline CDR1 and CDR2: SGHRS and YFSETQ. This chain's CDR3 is CASRDLKTNTEAFF. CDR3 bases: TGCGCCAGCCGGGATTTAAAGACGAACACTGAAGCTTTCTTT.

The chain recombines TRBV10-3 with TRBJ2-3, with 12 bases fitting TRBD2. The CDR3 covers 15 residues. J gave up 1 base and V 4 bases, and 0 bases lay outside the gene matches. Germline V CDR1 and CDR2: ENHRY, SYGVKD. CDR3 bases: TGTGCCATCAGTGGGACTAGCGGGGGCACAGATACGCAGTATTTT. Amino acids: CAISGTSGGTDTQYF.

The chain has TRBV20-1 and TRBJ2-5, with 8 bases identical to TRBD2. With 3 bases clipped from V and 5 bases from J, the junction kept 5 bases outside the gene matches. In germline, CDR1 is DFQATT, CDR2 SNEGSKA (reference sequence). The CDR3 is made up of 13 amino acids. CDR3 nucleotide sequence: TGCAGTGCTAGTATCGCGGGGGGCGAGACCCAGTACTTC. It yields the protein CSASIAGGETQYF.